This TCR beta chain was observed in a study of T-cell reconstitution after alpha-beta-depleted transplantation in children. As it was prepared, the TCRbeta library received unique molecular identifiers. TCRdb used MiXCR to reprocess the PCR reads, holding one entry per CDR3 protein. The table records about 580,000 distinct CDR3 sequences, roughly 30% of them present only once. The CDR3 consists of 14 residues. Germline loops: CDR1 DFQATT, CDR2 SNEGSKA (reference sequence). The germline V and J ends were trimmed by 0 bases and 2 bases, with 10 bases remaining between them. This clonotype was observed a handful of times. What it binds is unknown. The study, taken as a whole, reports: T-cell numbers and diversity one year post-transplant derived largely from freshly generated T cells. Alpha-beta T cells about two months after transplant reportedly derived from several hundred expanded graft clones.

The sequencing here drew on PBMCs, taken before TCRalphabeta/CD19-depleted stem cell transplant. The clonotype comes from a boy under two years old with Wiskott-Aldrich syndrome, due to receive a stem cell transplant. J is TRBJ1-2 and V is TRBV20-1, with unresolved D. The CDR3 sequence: CSARDWRENYGYTF. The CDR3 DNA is TGCAGTGCTAGAGATTGGAGGGAAAACTATGGCTACACCTTC.